This entry is about one T cell receptor (beta chain). This clonotype was picked up many times. It lacks a known antigen. No much larger clonotype is one base removed from it; base qualities were not supplied. V and J lose 1 base and 4 bases, and a span of 13 bases separates them. From the germline V gene, CDR1 is SGHAT and CDR2 is FQNNGV. Measured from the cysteine to the phenylalanine, the CDR3 is 15 residues long. The retained sequence is limited to the CDR3, 45 bases, with the frame set at the first base. The sample originates from a study of T cell repertoires in cytomegalovirus infection (dated by TCRdb to about 2019). Looking at the study overall: The HLA type of each donor mattered for the analysis, because public TCR beta signatures pointed to carriage of CMV infection along with the matching HLA type. The paper's findings and limits, for the study overall: In the ex vivo response, HLA-C-restricted CMV-specific TCR beta clonotypes were dominant, and in two of eight donors the single most frequent clonotype came from this HLA-C-restricted group. Carriers of CMV infection plus the relevant HLA type were discriminated by the cumulative frequency of public TCR beta family members in the study cohort and in an independent roughly 380-donor cohort.

Sequencer: Illumina HiSeq 1500. The raw public reads went through TCRdb reprocessing: fastp at Q25, MiXCR clone calling, in-frame beta chains kept. For every CDR3 protein sequence, its rows merge into one entry that carries the most common genes and DNA. The sample table shows under 600,000 distinct CDR3 sequences, and about 15% are seen once. The ten top clones hold under 30% of the sample. Sample: CD8+ T cells from PBMCs. The sequence links TRBV11-2 to TRBJ1-2; TRBD1 is a weak D gene call, 5 bases matching. The TCR originated in a human donor in good health (CMV status not recorded). Some clones in this sample may be carry-over from other donors' samples. CDR3 loop: CASSLGGSLVYGYTF. The nucleotides read TGTGCCAGCAGCTTAGGGGGCAGTCTTGTCTATGGCTACACCTTC. When the CDR3 is completed using the reference TRBV11-2 and TRBJ1-2 genes on either side, the full variable domain is EAGVAQSPRYKIIEKRQSVAFWCNPISGHATLYWYQQILGQGPKLLIQFQNNGVVDDSQLPKDRFSAERLKGVDSTLKIQPAKLEDSAVYLCASSLGGSLVYGYTFGSGTRLTVV.